Below are 18 T cell receptor beta chains sequenced from a single sample in a study of CD8 T cells in ankylosing spondylitis. A single record per CDR3 protein comes from TCRdb applying MiXCR to the 5' RACE reads. The sample includes roughly 170,000 distinct CDR3 sequences, 8.5% to 10% seen only once; the top ten take about 15%. The specimen sequenced was blood, either unsorted or a sorted T cell fraction (not recorded which). These TCRs come from a female donor with ankylosing spondylitis or in good health (not recorded which).

This chain connects TRBV30 to TRBJ2-5; D is possibly TRBD2 (6 bases). This CDR3 is built from 15 residues. CDR1 GTSNPN and CDR2 SVGIG come from the germline V gene (reference sequence). Between the trimmed V and J ends, which lost 2 bases and 5 bases, there was a span of 18 bases. This CDR3 reads CAWSIGPGGRETQYF. The DNA for the CDR3 is TGTGCCTGGAGTATCGGGCCAGGAGGGAGGGAGACCCAGTACTTC. Filled out from reference TRBV30 and TRBJ2-5, the complete variable domain reads SQTIHQWPATLVQPVGSPLSLECTVEGTSNPNLYWYRQAAGRGLQLLFYSVGIGQISSEVPQNLSASRPQDRQFILSSKKLLLSDSGFYLCAWSIGPGGRETQYFGPGTRLLVL.

This clonotype has just a few counts. V usage is TRBV10-2 and J usage is TRBJ1-2; D unresolved. Germline V gives CDR1 WSHSY, CDR2 SAAADI. Trimming took off 2 bases at V and 8 bases at J, with 9 bases between the two ends. CDR3 length: 12 amino acids. The CDR3 reads CASSERAYGYTF. The CDR3 coding sequence is TGCGCCAGCAGTGAGAGGGCCTACGGCTACACCTTC.

This clonotype was recorded many times. The J gene is TRBJ2-2, the V gene TRBV9, with D hard to call. Germline CDR1 and CDR2: SGDLS and YYNGEE. This CDR3 region has 14 residues. With 5 bases removed from V and 5 bases from J, the gap between germline ends came to 13 bases. The CDR3 DNA reads as TGTGCCAGCAGTCCTGACCCGGCGACCGGGGAGCTGTTTTTT. It translates to CASSPDPATGELFF.

The J gene is TRBJ2-1, the V gene TRBV20-1; D possibly corresponds to TRBD2 (5 bases). The CDR3 extends over 11 amino acids. Trimming shortened V by 0 bases and J by 8 bases, and 5 bases separated the two germline ends. CDR1 is DFQATT and CDR2 is SNEGSKA in the germline V gene (reference sequence). In DNA, the CDR3 is TGCAGTGCTAGAGAGGACTATGAGCAGTTCTTC. Its protein product is CSAREDYEQFF.

J is TRBJ1-1 and V is TRBV9, with a possible D match to TRBD1 (6 bases). Looked up from germline, CDR1 is SGDLS and CDR2 is YYNGEE. The CDR3 has 15 amino acids. V was trimmed by 0 bases and J by 1 base, leaving 10 bases between them. The CDR3 protein is CASSVVRTANTEAFF. The CDR3 DNA is TGTGCCAGCAGCGTAGTCCGGACAGCGAACACTGAAGCTTTCTTT.

The chain is built from TRBV20-1 and TRBJ2-2; D ambiguous. This CDR3 has 15 residues. V lost 5 bases and J 0 bases, leaving 13 bases between the germline ends. The germline CDR1 and CDR2 sequences are DFQATT and SNEGSKA (reference sequence). CDR3 nucleotides: TGCAGTGCTCATGGGGTCAGAACGAACACCGGGGAGCTGTTTTTT. Its translation: CSAHGVRTNTGELFF.

This clonotype was seen more than once but under ten times. The chain combines TRBV7-8 with TRBJ2-4, with a tentative D call TRBD2 (7 bases). The CDR3 extends over 14 amino acids. From germline, CDR1 is SGHVS and CDR2 FQNEAQ. The V end lost 5 bases, the J end lost 5 bases, and 13 bases lay between the germline ends. The CDR3 is CASSPRGGQNIQYF. DNA of the CDR3: TGTGCCAGCAGCCCGAGGGGGGGCCAAAACATTCAGTACTTC.

This sequence joins TRBV4-3 and TRBJ2-3; 10 nucleotides align to TRBD2. Per germline, CDR1 LGHNA and CDR2 YSLEER. V was pared by 0 bases and J by 1 base, with 4 bases of the junction left unmatched. The CDR3 has 17 residues. In nucleotides, the CDR3 is TGCGCCAGCAGCCAAGACCGGAGCGGGGGGGGCACAGATACGCAGTATTTT. Translation: CASSQDRSGGGTDTQYF.

This clonotype appeared a few times. The chain recombines TRBV2 with TRBJ2-2; a possible D gene is TRBD2 (6 bases). Germline V gene data show CDR1 as SNHLY and CDR2 as FYNNEI. V dropped 8 bases and J dropped 6 bases, with 13 bases sitting between them. There are 13 residues in the CDR3. The CDR3 DNA is TGTGCCAGCGGCCTAGCGAGGTCCGGGGAGCTGTTTTTT. It translates to CASGLARSGELFF.

The chain recombines TRBV4-1 with TRBJ2-1, with TRBD2 as a possible D gene (6 bases). The CDR3 has 13 residues. Germline-derived CDR1 and CDR2 are MGHRA and YSYEKL. The V and J ends lost 0 bases and 9 bases respectively, with 9 bases between them. The CDR3 coding sequence is TGCGCCAGCAGCCAAGAGCGGGGCGGTGAGCAGTTCTTC. Amino acids: CASSQERGGEQFF.

The V call is TRBV4-3, the J call TRBJ1-6, with 12 bases identical to TRBD1. The trim removed 8 bases at V and 10 bases at J, leaving 12 bases unmatched. Germline CDR1 LGHNA, CDR2 YSLEER. This CDR3 has 16 amino acids. Here the CDR3 reads CASSTGTGGAGSPLHF. The CDR3 nucleotides read TGCGCCAGCTCGACCGGGACAGGGGGCGCTGGGTCACCCCTCCACTTT.

This clonotype was observed at least ten times. The chain links TRBV29-1 to TRBJ2-1; tentatively, D is TRBD2 (6 bases). Germline V gene data show CDR1 as SQVTM and CDR2 as ANQGSEA. V lost 5 bases and J lost 4, with 12 bases in between. This CDR3 contains 13 residues. CDR3 DNA: TGCAGCGTTCTGCGGGGCCGATACAATGAGCAGTTCTTC. This encodes CSVLRGRYNEQFF.

The chain has TRBV18 and TRBJ2-7; 9 bases map to TRBD1. With 5 bases clipped from V and 7 bases from J, the junction kept 9 bases outside the gene matches. Germline V gene sequence: CDR1 KGHSH, CDR2 LQKENI. The CDR3 runs 14 residues. The CDR3 is CASSSRDREQEQYF. CDR3 in DNA: TGTGCCAGCTCATCCCGGGACAGGGAGCAGGAGCAGTACTTC. Looking up the rest from reference TRBV18 and TRBJ2-7 gives the full variable domain: NAGVMQNPRHLVRRRGQEARLRCSPMKGHSHVYWYRQLPEEGLKFMVYLQKENIIDESGMPKERFSAEFPKEGPSILRIQQVVRGDSAAYFCASSSRDREQEQYFGPGTRLTVT.

This clonotype came up many times. J is TRBJ2-2 and V is TRBV12-3 or TRBV12-4; D may be TRBD2 (6 bases). The CDR3 runs to 15 residues. Trimming removed 1 base from V and 4 bases from J, with 10 bases in between. The CDR3 protein is CASSLGRGTTGELFF. The CDR3 region has the DNA TGTGCCAGCAGTTTAGGGAGGGGAACCACCGGGGAGCTGTTTTTT.

This clonotype was observed at least ten times. The chain joins TRBV7-9 to TRBJ2-1, with 15 bases lining up with TRBD2. The CDR3 totals 13 residues. J lost 15 bases, V lost 4 bases, and 4 bases had no gene match. Germline CDR1 reads SEHNR; CDR2 reads FQNEAQ (reference sequence). CDR3 in amino acids: CASSSGLAGGRFF. Written as DNA, the CDR3 is TGTGCCAGCAGCTCGGGACTAGCGGGAGGAAGGTTCTTC.

The sample holds a few counts of this clonotype. The V call is TRBV20-1, the J call TRBJ2-3; 11 nucleotides align to TRBD2. Germline loops: CDR1 DFQATT, CDR2 SNEGSKA (reference sequence). The CDR3 has 16 residues. V trimming: 1 base; J trimming: 1 base; junction bases outside the gene matches: 4. This CDR3 reads CSARVPGLAGTDTQYF. The CDR3 DNA is TGCAGTGCTAGAGTACCGGGACTAGCGGGCACAGATACGCAGTATTTT.

This clonotype has more than one count but fewer than ten. The J gene is TRBJ2-7, the V gene TRBV15; D is undetermined. The germline V gene encodes CDR1 LNHNV and CDR2 YYDKDF (reference sequence). This CDR3 is 12 amino acids long. Trimming stripped 0 bases from V and 5 bases from J, with 5 bases between. The CDR3 here is CATSREVHEQYF. For the CDR3, the DNA is TGTGCCACCAGCAGAGAGGTCCACGAGCAGTACTTC.

This clonotype occurred a few times. The chain carries TRBV30 and TRBJ2-2; 8 bases are a match to TRBD1. CDR1 GTSNPN and CDR2 SVGIG come from the germline V gene (reference sequence). The CDR3 loop spans 17 amino acids. V was clipped by 7 bases and J by 0 bases; unmatched bases: 13. The CDR3 here is CAYRTGTYSANTGELFF. CDR3 nucleotide sequence: TGTGCCTACCGGACAGGGACCTATTCCGCGAACACCGGGGAGCTGTTTTTT.